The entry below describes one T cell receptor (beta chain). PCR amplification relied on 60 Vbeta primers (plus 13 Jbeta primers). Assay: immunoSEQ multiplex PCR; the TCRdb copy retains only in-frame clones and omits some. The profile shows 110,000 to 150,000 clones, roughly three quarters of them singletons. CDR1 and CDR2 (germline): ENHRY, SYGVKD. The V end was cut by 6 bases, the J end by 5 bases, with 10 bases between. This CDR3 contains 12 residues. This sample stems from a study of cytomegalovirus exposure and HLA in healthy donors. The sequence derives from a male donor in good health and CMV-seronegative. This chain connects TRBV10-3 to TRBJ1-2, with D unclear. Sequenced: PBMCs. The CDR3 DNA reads TGTGCCATCAGGCTATATTATTATGGCTACACCTTC. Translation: CAIRLYYYGYTF.